The 10 T cell receptor beta chains given below trace back to one sample, sequenced in a study of long-term antiretroviral therapy in people with HIV. Survey-level immunoSEQ v3.0 assays were run. Using immunoSEQ multiplex PCR, the repertoire was profiled, and TCRdb retains in-frame clones only, with some absent. The table records some 40,000 clones, over 80% of them present only once. The starting material was unsorted PBMCs, obtained 1.5 years after starting antiretroviral therapy. These receptors all stem from a man between 18 and 35 years old with HIV.

This rearrangement joins TRBV29-1 to TRBJ1-2, with D tentatively TRBD1 (5 bases). The CDR3 totals 16 residues. Germline CDR1 and CDR2: SQVTM and ANQGSEA. Trimming took 4 bases from V and 8 from J, leaving 26 bases between them. The CDR3, as DNA: TGCAGCGTTGGGGACCCCCTAAAGAAAACCCATAAGGGCTACACCTTC. Residues: CSVGDPLKKTHKGYTF.

The chain combines TRBV19 with TRBJ1-5, with TRBD1 identical over 10 bases. The CDR3 totals 16 residues. V lost 5 bases to trimming and J lost 3 bases; unmatched junction nucleotides: 7. In germline, CDR1 is LNHDA, CDR2 SQIVND (reference sequence). The CDR3 here is CASSQGQGYSNQPQHF. CDR3 DNA: TGTGCCAGTAGTCAGGGACAGGGGTATTCCAATCAGCCCCAGCATTTT.

The genes are TRBV27 and TRBJ2-7, with 9 bases fitting TRBD2. Germline V gives CDR1 MNHEY, CDR2 SMNVEV (reference sequence). The CDR3 is 15 residues long. Unmatched junction bases numbered 12, after V lost 10 bases and J lost 2 bases. Here the CDR3 DNA reads TGTGCCACCCCCCCCACTAGCGGGCCCACCTACGAGCAGTACTTC. It yields the protein CATPPTSGPTYEQYF.

The chain is built from TRBV28 and TRBJ2-6, with D tentatively TRBD1 (5 bases). Germline-derived CDR1 and CDR2 are MDHEN and SYDVKM. This CDR3 has 15 residues. Trimming cost V 6 bases and J 3 bases, with 12 bases left between them. The CDR3 sequence: CASSPQGGGANVLTF. CDR3 DNA: TGTGCCAGCAGCCCCCAGGGCGGTGGGGCCAACGTCCTGACTTTC. Based on the CDR3 plus reference TRBV28 and TRBJ2-6, the full variable domain is DVKVTQSSRYLVKRTGEKVFLECVQDMDHENMFWYRQDPGLGLRLIYFSYDVKMKEKGDIPEGYSVSREKKERFSLILESASTNQTSMYLCASSPQGGGANVLTFGAGSRLTVL.

The rearrangement links TRBV5-4 to TRBJ2-2; D possibly matches TRBD1 or TRBD2 (5 bases each). This CDR3 is built from 16 residues. Germline V gives CDR1 SGHNT, CDR2 YYREEE (reference sequence). Trimming pared 3 bases from V and 4 bases from J, leaving 16 bases between. The CDR3 DNA is TGTGCCAGCAGCTCCTTGGGGGAGTCGAGCACCGGGGAGCTGTTTTTT. Its translation is CASSSLGESSTGELFF.

V and J are TRBV28 and TRBJ1-1, with 7 bases matching TRBD1. Trimming removed 4 bases from V and 4 bases from J; junction bases left unmatched: 3. Germline-derived CDR1 and CDR2 are MDHEN and SYDVKM. The CDR3 totals 13 residues. The CDR3 here is CASSSRGPTEAFF. The DNA for the CDR3 is TGTGCCAGCAGTTCAAGGGGGCCCACTGAAGCTTTCTTT.

V usage is TRBV5-4 and J usage is TRBJ2-7; D not resolved. Trimming cost V 0 bases and J 4 bases, with 8 bases left between them. CDR1 and CDR2 from the germline V gene are SGHNT and YYREEE (reference sequence). The CDR3 runs 13 residues. The CDR3 is CASSLGPLYEQYF. The CDR3 DNA reads as TGTGCCAGCAGCTTGGGACCGCTTTACGAGCAGTACTTC.

The chain joins TRBV29-1 to TRBJ2-1; weak D call: TRBD1 (6 bases). CDR3 length: 12 residues. The germline V gene encodes CDR1 SQVTM and CDR2 ANQGSEA. The germline V and J ends were trimmed by 6 bases and 7 bases, with 13 bases remaining between them. The CDR3 region has the DNA TGCAGCGTCCACGGACAGCTTAATGAGCAGTTCTTC. Translating it yields CSVHGQLNEQFF.

V is TRBV28 and J is TRBJ2-1; 13 bases are a match to TRBD2. Germline V CDR1 and CDR2: MDHEN, SYDVKM. CDR3 length: 17 amino acids. With V trimmed by 10 bases and J by 7 bases, 16 bases remained unmatched. CDR3 region: CATNLGRTSGSVNEQFF. The CDR3 bases are TGTGCCACCAATCTTGGTAGGACTAGCGGGAGTGTAAATGAGCAGTTCTTC. Complete variable domain (other parts from reference TRBV28 and TRBJ2-1): DVKVTQSSRYLVKRTGEKVFLECVQDMDHENMFWYRQDPGLGLRLIYFSYDVKMKEKGDIPEGYSVSREKKERFSLILESASTNQTSMYLCATNLGRTSGSVNEQFFGPGTRLTVL.

The chain combines TRBV12-5 with TRBJ1-5; D is possibly TRBD1 (6 bases). V lost 1 base and J 1 base, leaving 8 bases between the germline ends. Germline V CDR1 and CDR2: LGHNT, FRNRAP. CDR3 length equals 15 residues. CDR3 in amino acids: CASGLGGTSNQPQHF. DNA of the CDR3: TGTGCTAGTGGTTTGGGTGGGACAAGCAATCAGCCCCAGCATTTT.